The rows below give T cell receptor beta chains drawn from one sample of a study of T cell repertoires in cytomegalovirus infection. Which antigens these TCRs recognize remains unknown. TCRdb reanalysed the reads using MiXCR and keeps one entry per CDR3 protein. The sample holds 700,000 to 950,000 distinct CDR3 sequences, approximately 32% seen once. The sample was cultured CD8+ T cells from PBMCs, taken from culture after CMV antigen stimulation. These receptors were taken from a human donor in good health (CMV status not recorded). Some clones in this sample may be carry-over from other donors' samples. CDR3s include the opening cysteine and the closing phenylalanine or tryptophan. Each record gives: V gene, D gene, J gene, clone size, CDR3 protein, CDR3 DNA. The D gene is left open where the match is weak. The size field is filled for only some rows; it gives once, few, many or a size class.

V: TRBV12-3/TRBV12-4; D: TRBD1; J: TRBJ1-5; size: -; CDR3: CASSPDRGGWGNQPQHF; DNA: TGTGCCAGCAGTCCCGACAGGGGTGGTTGGGGGAATCAGCCCCAGCATTTT
V: TRBV12-5; D: TRBD1; J: TRBJ2-1; size: once; CDR3: CARGFGTGGSDEQFF; DNA: TGTGCTAGAGGTTTTGGGACAGGGGGCTCGGATGAGCAGTTCTTC
V: TRBV7-8; D: -; J: TRBJ2-1; size: few; CDR3: CASFLDGDEQFF; DNA: TGTGCCAGCTTTTTAGACGGGGATGAGCAGTTCTTC
V: TRBV7-2; D: -; J: TRBJ1-2; size: many; CDR3: CASSLDPGASYGYTF; DNA: TGTGCCAGCAGCTTAGACCCAGGCGCCAGCTATGGCTACACCTTC
V: TRBV7-2; D: -; J: TRBJ2-3; size: -; CDR3: CASSLWLWSTDTQYF; DNA: TGTGCCAGCAGCTTGTGGCTTTGGTCCACAGATACGCAGTATTTT
V: TRBV2; D: -; J: TRBJ1-1; size: many; CDR3: CASSGRRPEAFF; DNA: TGTGCCAGCAGTGGCAGGAGGCCTGAAGCTTTCTTT
V: TRBV19; D: -; J: TRBJ2-1; size: few; CDR3: CASSIGGATYNEQFF; DNA: TGTGCCAGTAGTATAGGGGGGGCGACCTACAATGAGCAGTTCTTC
V: TRBV19; D: -; J: TRBJ1-1; size: many; CDR3: CASREDMGYTEAFF; DNA: TGTGCCAGTAGGGAGGATATGGGCTACACTGAAGCTTTCTTT
V: TRBV7-2; D: -; J: TRBJ1-2; size: many; CDR3: CASSLERQQNYGYTF; DNA: TGTGCCAGCAGCTTAGAAAGACAGCAAAACTATGGCTACACCTTC
V: TRBV7-2; D: -; J: TRBJ2-3; size: many; CDR3: CASSLQGTAGSTDTQYF; DNA: TGTGCCAGCAGCTTACAGGGGACAGCGGGGAGCACAGATACGCAGTATTTT
V: TRBV7-2; D: TRBD2; J: TRBJ2-1; size: many; CDR3: CASTPGGLNEQFF; DNA: TGTGCCAGCACCCCGGGGGGGCTCAATGAGCAGTTCTTC
V: TRBV7-4; D: -; J: TRBJ2-7; size: -; CDR3: CVSSLEGGASFEQYF; DNA: TGTGTCAGCAGCTTAGAAGGGGGAGCGTCCTTCGAGCAGTACTTC
V: TRBV7-8; D: -; J: TRBJ1-1; size: few; CDR3: CASSLGRGKGVDTEAFF; DNA: TGTGCCAGCAGCTTAGGTCGGGGGAAGGGTGTGGACACTGAAGCTTTCTTT
V: TRBV29-1; D: -; J: TRBJ2-1; size: -; CDR3: CSSLGGRSSYNEQFF; DNA: TGCAGCTCCCTTGGAGGTCGAAGCTCCTACAATGAGCAGTTCTTC
V: TRBV4-1; D: TRBD1; J: TRBJ1-6; size: -; CDR3: CASSHYSLDRGRPLHF; DNA: TGCGCCAGCAGCCATTATTCCCTGGACAGGGGGCGACCCCTCCACTTT
V: TRBV6-4; D: TRBD2; J: TRBJ2-1; size: -; CDR3: CACSVLAGAYNEQFF; DNA: TGTGCCTGCAGTGTACTAGCGGGGGCTTACAATGAGCAGTTCTTC
V: TRBV28; D: -; J: TRBJ1-6; size: few; CDR3: CASSLKQGHSPLHF; DNA: TGTGCCAGCAGTTTAAAACAGGGTCATTCACCCCTCCACTTT
V: TRBV7-6; D: -; J: TRBJ1-1; size: -; CDR3: CASSSRVGFNTEAFF; DNA: TGTGCCAGCAGCTCTAGGGTGGGGTTTAACACTGAAGCTTTCTTT
V: TRBV7-6; D: -; J: TRBJ2-5; size: -; CDR3: CASSSVGRQETQYF; DNA: TGTGCCAGCAGCTCCGTCGGACGGCAAGAGACCCAGTACTTC
V: TRBV10-3; D: TRBD1; J: TRBJ2-1; size: few; CDR3: CAISPTGDRRNEQFF; DNA: TGTGCCATCAGTCCCACAGGGGATAGGAGGAATGAGCAGTTCTTC
V: TRBV27; D: -; J: TRBJ1-1; size: -; CDR3: CASSLSQGSYTEAFF; DNA: TGTGCCAGCAGTTTATCTCAGGGGTCGTACACTGAAGCTTTCTTT
V: TRBV3-1; D: TRBD2; J: TRBJ2-1; size: -; CDR3: CASNQDGGAYNEQFF; DNA: TGTGCCAGCAACCAAGACGGGGGGGCCTACAATGAGCAGTTCTTC
V: TRBV7-8; D: TRBD2; J: TRBJ2-5; size: many; CDR3: CASSKLAGKQETQYF; DNA: TGTGCCAGCAGCAAACTAGCGGGAAAACAAGAGACCCAGTACTTC
V: TRBV4-1; D: -; J: TRBJ1-2; size: -; CDR3: CASSQDGQPNYGYTF; DNA: TGCGCCAGCAGCCAAGATGGGCAGCCAAACTATGGCTACACCTTC
V: TRBV7-9; D: -; J: TRBJ1-5; size: many; CDR3: CASSLGGSQPQHF; DNA: TGTGCCAGCAGCTTGGGGGGAAGTCAGCCCCAGCATTTT
V: TRBV6-2/TRBV6-3; D: -; J: TRBJ1-5; size: -; CDR3: CASSYPLSDGHSNQPQHF; DNA: TGTGCCAGCAGTTACCCCCTTAGTGACGGGCATAGCAATCAGCCCCAGCATTTT
V: TRBV25-1; D: -; J: TRBJ1-4; size: -; CDR3: CASTGLAGEKLFF; DNA: TGTGCCAGCACGGGGCTTGCGGGGGAAAAACTGTTTTTT
V: TRBV7-2; D: TRBD2; J: TRBJ2-7; size: many; CDR3: CASSLDSLETSGGDGEQYF; DNA: TGTGCCAGCAGCTTAGATTCGTTGGAGACTAGCGGGGGGGATGGCGAGCAGTACTTC
V: TRBV20-1; D: TRBD2; J: TRBJ2-2; size: -; CDR3: CSATRLAGGPPSGTGELFF; DNA: TGCAGTGCTACCCGACTAGCGGGGGGGCCACCGTCGGGCACCGGGGAGCTGTTTTTT
V: TRBV28; D: TRBD2; J: TRBJ2-3; size: -; CDR3: CASSLTGLDLDTQYF; DNA: TGTGCCAGCAGTTTAACGGGACTAGATCTCGATACGCAGTATTTT
V: TRBV7-9; D: -; J: TRBJ2-1; size: -; CDR3: CASSLVEISYNEQFF; DNA: TGTGCCAGCAGCTTAGTAGAGATCTCCTACAATGAGCAGTTCTTC
V: TRBV9; D: -; J: TRBJ2-1; size: few; CDR3: CASSVASDYNEQFF; DNA: TGTGCCAGCAGCGTAGCGTCAGACTACAATGAGCAGTTCTTC
V: TRBV6-6; D: TRBD1; J: TRBJ1-4; size: -; CDR3: CASSYPRGMTNEKLFF; DNA: TGTGCCAGCAGTTACCCCAGGGGGATGACTAATGAAAAACTGTTTTTT
V: TRBV27; D: -; J: TRBJ2-3; size: -; CDR3: CASSITRFDTQYF; DNA: TGTGCCAGCAGTATTACTAGGTTTGATACGCAGTATTTT
V: TRBV4-2; D: -; J: TRBJ2-1; size: -; CDR3: CASSQEAGGPSSYNEQFF; DNA: TGTGCCAGCAGCCAAGAAGCCGGGGGTCCTAGCTCCTACAATGAGCAGTTCTTC
V: TRBV24-1; D: -; J: TRBJ1-4; size: -; CDR3: CATSDLQDSGEKLFF; DNA: TGTGCCACCAGTGATTTGCAGGACAGTGGTGAAAAACTGTTTTTT
V: TRBV7-6; D: -; J: TRBJ1-1; size: few; CDR3: CASRPDRRFMTTEAFF; DNA: TGTGCCAGCAGACCAGACCGCCGGTTCATGACCACTGAAGCTTTCTTT
V: TRBV7-9; D: TRBD1; J: TRBJ2-1; size: few; CDR3: CASSLPRTGGGEQFF; DNA: TGTGCCAGCAGCTTACCGCGGACAGGGGGCGGCGAGCAGTTCTTC
V: TRBV28; D: -; J: TRBJ2-2; size: few; CDR3: CASRTLIYREDTGELFF; DNA: TGTGCCAGCAGGACGTTAATATACAGGGAAGACACCGGGGAGCTGTTTTTT
V: TRBV27; D: -; J: TRBJ2-1; size: -; CDR3: CASSPGTQREQFF; DNA: TGTGCCAGCAGTCCCGGGACCCAGCGTGAGCAGTTCTTC